This record covers a single T cell receptor (beta chain). Using immunoSEQ multiplex PCR, the repertoire was profiled, and TCRdb retains in-frame clones only, with some absent. In the table there are about 160,000 clones, 85% of which are singletons. The CDR3 has 13 residues. CDR1 and CDR2 (germline): SEHNR, FQNEAQ (reference sequence). The V end was cut by 4 bases, the J end by 6 bases, with 12 bases between. The data were obtained in a study of blood T cell repertoires in COVID-19. The clonotype originates from a human donor with acute or convalescent COVID-19. The donor label of this sample is uncertain. Input material: peripheral blood. The chain is built from TRBV7-9 and TRBJ1-2; possibly TRBD1 for D (5 bases). The CDR3, as DNA: TGTGCCAGCAGCTCACCAAGGACAAATGGCTACACCTTC. It codes for CASSSPRTNGYTF.